This TCR beta chain was identified in a study of human T cells and chemical hapten exposure. Study-wide background: Mostly female patients had alopecia areata, totalis or universalis.

The CDR3 runs to 15 residues. From germline, CDR1 is SGHVS and CDR2 FNYEAQ. With 4 bases removed from V and 3 bases from J, the gap between germline ends came to 13 bases. The library gave individual cDNA molecules unique molecular identifiers. TCRdb re-called the RACE reads with MiXCR, one entry per CDR3 protein. The repertoire holds about 82,000 distinct CDR3 sequences, over 10% seen once, with approximately 6% in the top ten. Time point defined: patch test 3, about 24 weeks after DPC sensitization. Treatment meaning: therapeutic diphenylcyclopropenone sensitization with weekly scalp DPC. A few counts support this clonotype. The antigen is unknown. Overall study findings and caveats: Expanded TCRs grouped into significantly more large CDR3 similarity clusters than controls produced. Having alopecia, the donors may differ immunologically from healthy people.

Here the sequenced sample was whole blood, taken in connection with sensitization to the hapten diphenylcyclopropenone (DPC). V gene TRBV7-6 combines with J gene TRBJ2-1, with D hard to call. The receptor was isolated from a woman aged 50 to 65 with alopecia areata. Some clones in this sample may be carry-over from other donors' samples. The CDR3 loop reads CASSYRPLVYNEQFF. The DNA of the CDR3 is TGTGCCAGCAGCTACCGACCTCTAGTCTACAATGAGCAGTTCTTC.